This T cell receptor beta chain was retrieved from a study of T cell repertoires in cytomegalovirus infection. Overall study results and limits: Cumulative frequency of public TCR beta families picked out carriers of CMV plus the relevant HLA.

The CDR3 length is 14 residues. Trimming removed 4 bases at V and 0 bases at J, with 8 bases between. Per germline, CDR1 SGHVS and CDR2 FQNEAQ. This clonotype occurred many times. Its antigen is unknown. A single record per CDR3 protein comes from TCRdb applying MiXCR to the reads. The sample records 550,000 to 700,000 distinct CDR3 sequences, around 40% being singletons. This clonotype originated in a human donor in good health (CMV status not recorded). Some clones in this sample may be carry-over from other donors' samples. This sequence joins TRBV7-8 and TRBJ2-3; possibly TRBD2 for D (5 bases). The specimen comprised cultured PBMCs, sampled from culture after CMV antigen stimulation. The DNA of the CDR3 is TGTGCCAGCAGCTCCAGCGGAAGCACAGATACGCAGTATTTT. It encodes CASSSSGSTDTQYF.